The present TCR beta chain was sequenced within a study of identical twins. Study results and limitations: For monozygotic twins, models underestimated out-of-frame TCR alpha sharing. Fewer insertions marked abundant cord blood beta clonotypes; young adult naive trended weakly, memory not at all.

Per the germline V gene, CDR1 is DFQATT and CDR2 is SNEGSKA (reference sequence). V shed 1 base, J shed 8 bases, and the junction held 9 bases outside the gene matches. CDR3 length equals 15 residues. As concerns this clonotype: No antigen is known for it.

Via MiXCR, TCRdb re-called the 5' RACE reads, giving one row per CDR3 protein. The sample comprises about 1.7 million distinct CDR3 sequences, 25% to 35% of which are singletons, and more than 0.25% rests with the top ten. The gene calls are TRBV20-1 and TRBJ2-2; 8 bases match TRBD2. The sequence was obtained from a newborn girl in good health. Sequenced material: cord blood. In nucleotides, the CDR3 is TGCAGTGCTAGAGCGGGAGGGCCCTTATTTGGGGAGCTGTTTTTT. As protein: CSARAGGPLFGELFF.